This TCR beta chain is drawn from a study of blood T cell repertoires in COVID-19 (dated by TCRdb to between 2020 and 2021). Regarding the research as a whole: Samples covering the acute and convalescent phases of COVID-19 were provided by collaborators in the United States, Italy and Spain. The prospective study material was composed of cDNA or gDNA derived from T cells, B-cell-depleted T cells, or PBMCs. Where available, HLA class I and class II types were obtained from metadata supplied by the sample provider rather than from assay-based typing. Sample metadata almost always included a de-identified subject ID, COVID-19 status, age in years and sex. The repertoires were made available in a free public database intended to serve as a resource for research on the immune response to SARS-CoV-2. Subjects who had been exposed to COVID-19, were actively infected with it, or had recovered from it provided the deeply sampled blood TCRbeta repertoires that made up the dataset. The samples were drawn from two sources: the first 160 participants of the ongoing ImmuneRACE study, and 1,000 to 1,500 subjects contributed by 6 global collaborators. What the work shows at the level of the full study, not this receptor alone: Clinical and demographic metadata were provided uncurated, with the amount varying by source and participant.

In this sample, this clone turned up a few times. Its antigen is not yet known. It has no much larger one-base neighbor in the sample; base qualities were not kept. TCRbeta CDR3 regions were amplified from genomic DNA by means of the immunoSEQ Assay, a bias-controlled multiplex PCR. The original methods were these. The number of nucleated cells in each sample was estimated by amplification of reference gene primers within the assay. Sequence reads were collapsed and filtered to measure the absolute abundance of every unique TCRbeta CDR3 rearrangement. For each sample, productive Simpson clonality was calculated as the square root of Simpson's diversity index across productive rearrangements. Drawn from immuneACCESS, this table holds only the in-frame rearrangements with V and J called that TCRdb kept. Clones are partly lost; checked studies trace under half to an unresolved V gene and leave the rest unexplained. V and J calls and clone size are as listed in that table; D and trimming were resolved from the DNA. The sample table records under 300,000 clones; roughly 82% of these occur just once. 1.2% to 1.5% of the sample comes from the top ten.

Per the germline V gene, SGHTA is the CDR1 and FQGNSA is the CDR2. V was cut back by 4 bases and J by 7 bases, leaving a gap of 10 bases between them. CDR3 length: 13 amino acids, cysteine to phenylalanine. Only the CDR3 DNA is retained, 39 bases long and in frame from the first base. Samples from volunteer blood donors who had recovered from COVID-19 were contributed by a second Seattle source. Each collaborating institution followed its own protocols to collect whole blood in K2EDTA tubes. For TCRbeta analysis, collaborator samples were shipped as frozen whole blood, as isolated PBMCs, or as DNA extracted from either sample type.

This receptor was identified in a woman in her thirties or forties who had recovered from COVID-19. The sample taken for sequencing was peripheral blood. The sequence is built from TRBV7-2 and TRBJ2-2; the D segment could be TRBD1, given 6 matching bases. The DNA sequence is given as TGTGCCAGCAGCTCAGTACAGGGCGGGGAGCTGTTTTTT. Translated, this gives CASSSVQGGELFF.